This TCR beta chain emerged from a study of regulatory T cells in long-lasting Graves disease (dated by TCRdb to about 2021). At the level of the whole study: Patients with newly diagnosed Graves' disease had been on antithyroid drugs for under 3 months. The study was registered as a clinical trial and conducted in China. A total of about 33 samples underwent TCR sequencing, from roughly 13 patients with persistent Graves' disease and around 20 patients with newly diagnosed Graves' disease. Peripheral blood TCR sequencing and RNA sequencing compared persistent Graves' disease patients with newly diagnosed Graves' disease patients. Broader findings and caveats from the paper: The study examined only peripheral blood because the primary lesion, thyroid tissue, could not be accessed. More public clonotypes were shared among persistent patients (more than 2,500) than among newly diagnosed patients (966). Compared with newly diagnosed patients, patients with persistent Graves' disease had lower TCR Shannon entropy and fewer highly expanded clones, which suggests clonal expansion. Preferential use of TRBV28, TRBJ1-2 and TRBJ2-5 was observed in persistent disease, whereas TRBV20-1 and TRBJ2-1 were favored in newly diagnosed disease. Sequencing and analysis were restricted to the TCR beta chain. The small sample size was acknowledged by the authors as a limitation that may reduce accuracy.

Receptor amplification or capture employed multiplex PCR. The reads were generated on an Illumina HiSeq 4000. TCR beta libraries were built with iRepertoire HTBI primers and Arm-PCR amplification of CDR3 regions. Before sequencing, the PCR products went through gel purification. For the original study's pipeline: Gene usage analysis of CDR3 amino acid clonotypes used the roughly 62 TRBV and 14 to 15 TRBJ segments found across samples. COPE and FqMerger were used to merge the filtered high-quality paired reads into contigs. BLAST was used to align contigs to IMGT TRBV, TRBD and TRBJ reference genes, with CDR3 defined following IMGT. Any clonotype with a frequency above 0.1% was counted as a highly expanded clone. Shannon entropy was used to measure repertoire diversity, and the Gini coefficient was used to measure V-J evenness. A clonotype found in more than one individual was treated as public. TCRdb itself trimmed the public reads at Q25 with fastp, ran MiXCR and retained productive beta chains. Each CDR3 protein appears once, grouped with its most common genes and DNA. TCRdb's processing, not the study's, gives the V and J calls here. Across this sample there are about 560,000 distinct CDR3 sequences, with roughly a sixth seen only once. 12% of the sample comes from the top ten.

V has 5 bases trimmed and J has 4 bases trimmed; junction bases matching no gene number 9. Measured from the cysteine to the phenylalanine, the CDR3 is 16 residues long. Only the CDR3 portion is preserved as DNA: 48 bases, with reading frame beginning at the first base. CDR1 MNHEY and CDR2 SVGAGI are derived from the germline V gene. Sample time point, as interpreted from the label and publication: newly diagnosed GD, antithyroid drugs for less than 3 months. For both TCR sequencing and RNA sequencing, RNA was extracted from PBMCs in TRIzol. The diagnosis of Graves' disease was made according to American Thyroid Association guidelines. Patients were recruited from an endocrinology department in Xi'an, China. Each patient gave around 9 milliliters of peripheral blood, collected in an EDTA anticoagulant tube. PBMCs were isolated by Ficoll Paque Plus density gradient separation without further T cell sorting. An Agilent 2100 Bioanalyzer and agarose gel were used to check RNA quality, while a NanoDrop 2000 measured RNA concentration.

As for this clonotype: Its antigen remains undetermined. No much larger clonotype is one base removed from it; base qualities were not supplied.

In addition, the sample was reused for a study of T cells in Graves' hyperthyroidism and ophthalmopathy. As the second publication notes: A patient counted as having stable Graves' hyperthyroidism if no progression to ophthalmopathy occurred over 18 months of follow-up. The hyperthyroidism patients were between 18 and 65 years old and newly diagnosed, with a disease duration of less than 2 months. Exclusion was applied to patients with uncontrolled infections, other autoimmune diseases, pregnancy or lactation. Diagnoses were based on clinical symptoms, serum thyroxine and TRAb, thyroid ultrasound and orbital computed tomography. The TCR CDR3 was subjected to a first round of RT-PCR using the HTBI primer set and the Qiagen OneStep RT-PCR kit. Most expanded thyroid clonotypes (frequency above 0.001) were also detected in blood, suggesting blood repertoires may reflect thyroid immune responses. In cross-validation, a model built on a 13 V-J signature told ophthalmopathy apart from stable hyperthyroidism with approximately 90% sensitivity and around 84% specificity, and in testing the same model reached 80%/75%. In validation, progression to ophthalmopathy was predicted by the model with nearly 71% sensitivity and around 76% specificity, a median of about 6 months before onset. TCR V-J signatures able to tell the groups apart were searched for in a discovery cohort of 100 or so patients, of whom around 43 had Graves' ophthalmopathy and 55 to 65 had stable Graves' hyperthyroidism. Prospective prediction of ophthalmopathy was tested in an independent validation cohort consisting of some 18 hyperthyroidism patients and about 17 patients who later progressed to ophthalmopathy. The approximately 100 discovery patients were divided at random into training and test sets in a 7:3 ratio. In addition, the study compared T-cell repertoires in thyroid tissue and in blood from six Graves' hyperthyroidism patients. After sampling, hyperthyroidism patients received methimazole starting at 30 mg daily, and ophthalmopathy patients received high-dose intravenous methylprednisolone. The libraries were constructed in a second round of multiplex PCR and then size-selected and purified. Libraries were sequenced paired-end with 100 bp reads on an Illumina HiSeq2000. SOAPnuke was used to process the raw data, removing reads that contained adapters or uncalled bases, had a mean Phred below 15, or lacked an exact match to the constant primer or identifier. High-quality paired reads were merged using COPE v1.2.5, and each unique nucleotide sequence was defined as a clonotype. MiTCR v1.1 was used to align clonotypes to the IMGT TRBV, TRBD and TRBJ reference segments. The analysis was restricted to V-J combinations with a frequency above 0.0001, which together covered just over 98% of the repertoires. A TCS score was defined as the ratio of F50 (clonal expansion) to E x V (chaos), with BLOSUM62-based TCRdist applied between CDR3 peptides within each V-J. Welch's t-statistics and random forest reduced roughly 540 V-J features to 13, which were used in a naive Bayes classifier (R e1071). Sample size was not statistically predetermined, and blinding of investigators to group allocation was not performed. TCR Vbeta CDR3 sequencing of some 140 peripheral blood samples (over 40 ophthalmopathy, under 80 hyperthyroidism and approximately 17 progressor patients) is reported in the paper.

The origin of this receptor is a man between 18 and 29 years old with Graves disease. Donor details come from another sample of the same person, matched by shared clones. The chain is assembled from TRBV6-5 and TRBJ2-3; 10 bases in the junction line up with TRBD2. The material sequenced was peripheral blood mononuclear cells (PBMCs), taken at new diagnosis, from a patient treated with antithyroid drugs. The nucleotide sequence reads TGTGCCAGCAGTCCCTCGACTAGCGGGCGGGCAGATACGCAGTATTTT. This sequence encodes CASSPSTSGRADTQYF.